The source of this T cell receptor (beta chain) is a study of shared clonotypes between healthy human individuals. This CDR3 has 16 residues. The trim removed 5 bases at V and 0 bases at J, leaving 6 bases unmatched. The germline gives CDR1 SGHTA, CDR2 FQGTGA. The study's findings and limits: In having few donors, the study represented limited genetic and exposure-history diversity.

Regarding this clone: Its specificity is unknown.

The method was immunoSEQ multiplex PCR; TCRdb's version includes in-frame clones alone and lacks a portion of them. The sample consists of approximately 710,000 clones, 90% of them appearing once. The V call is TRBV7-3, the J call TRBJ2-1; 8 bases line up with TRBD2. The sequence was collected from a man between 18 and 29 years old in good health. Some clones in this sample may be carry-over from other donors' samples. The sequencing sample was made of memory CD8+ T cells from PBMCs. Indicated subset: CD45RO+ cells pooled with CCR7-negative TemRA cells. The CDR3 region is CASSPTSGGSYNEQFF. CDR3 bases: TGTGCCAGCAGCCCTACTAGCGGAGGCTCCTACAATGAGCAGTTCTTC.